The clone carrying this TCR beta chain was seen many times. The data were taken from a study of T cells after yellow fever vaccination. MiXCR was run by TCRdb on the 5' RACE reads, yielding one entry per CDR3 protein. The sample has a few hundred thousand distinct CDR3 sequences; around 6.4% are singletons. There are 15 residues in the CDR3. Trimming took 2 bases from V and 10 from J; bases not matched to a gene: 13. Germline CDR1 SGHRS, CDR2 YFSETQ. This material consisted of PBMCs, taken 5 days after the yellow fever booster vaccination. This rearrangement joins TRBV5-1 to TRBJ2-3; 7 positions agree with TRBD1. This receptor was identified in a man under 40 who received the YFV17D yellow fever vaccine. CDR3 protein: CASSFLTGTGTAQYF. For the CDR3, the DNA is TGCGCCAGCAGCTTTTTAACTGGAACCGGGACAGCGCAGTATTTT. The whole variable domain, remainder taken from reference TRBV5-1 and TRBJ2-3, is KAGVTQTPRYLIKTRGQQVTLSCSPISGHRSVSWYQQTPGQGLQFLFEYFSETQRNKGNFPGRFSGRQFSNSRSEMNVSTLELGDSALYLCASSFLTGTGTAQYFGPGTRLTVL.